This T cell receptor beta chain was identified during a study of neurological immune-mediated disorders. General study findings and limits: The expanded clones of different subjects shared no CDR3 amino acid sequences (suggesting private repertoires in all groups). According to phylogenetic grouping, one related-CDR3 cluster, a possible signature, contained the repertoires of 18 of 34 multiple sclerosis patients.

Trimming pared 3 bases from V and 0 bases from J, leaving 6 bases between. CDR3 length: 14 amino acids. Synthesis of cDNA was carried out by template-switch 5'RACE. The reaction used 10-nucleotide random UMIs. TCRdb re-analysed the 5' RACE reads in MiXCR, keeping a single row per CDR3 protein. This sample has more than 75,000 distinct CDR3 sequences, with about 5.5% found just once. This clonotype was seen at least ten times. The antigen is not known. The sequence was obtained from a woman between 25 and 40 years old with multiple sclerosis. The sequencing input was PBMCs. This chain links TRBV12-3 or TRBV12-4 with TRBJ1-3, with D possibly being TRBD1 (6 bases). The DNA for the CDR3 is TGTGCCAGCAGTTTGGACAGCTCTGGAAACACCATATATTTT. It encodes CASSLDSSGNTIYF.